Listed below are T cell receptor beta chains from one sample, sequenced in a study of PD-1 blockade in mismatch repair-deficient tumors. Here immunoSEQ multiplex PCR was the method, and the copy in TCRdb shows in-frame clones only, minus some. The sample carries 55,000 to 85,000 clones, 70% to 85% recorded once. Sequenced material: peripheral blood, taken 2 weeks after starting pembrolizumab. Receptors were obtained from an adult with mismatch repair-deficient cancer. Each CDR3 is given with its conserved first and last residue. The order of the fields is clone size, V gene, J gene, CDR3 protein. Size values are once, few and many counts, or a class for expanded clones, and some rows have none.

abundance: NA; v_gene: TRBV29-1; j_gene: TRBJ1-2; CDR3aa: CSVGYGGLGGYTF
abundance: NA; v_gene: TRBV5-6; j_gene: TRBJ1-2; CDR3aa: CASSSLASVDYYGYTF
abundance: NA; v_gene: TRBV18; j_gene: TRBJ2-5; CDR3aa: CASSRGSATETQYF
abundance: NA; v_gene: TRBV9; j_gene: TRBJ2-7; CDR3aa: CASSGGGYEQYF
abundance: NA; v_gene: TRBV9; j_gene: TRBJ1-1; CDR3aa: CASSRTTYGTEAFF
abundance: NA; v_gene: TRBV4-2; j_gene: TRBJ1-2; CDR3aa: CASNPTFSGYGYTF
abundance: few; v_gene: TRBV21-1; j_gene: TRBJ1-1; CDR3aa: CASSKHLGDLNTEAFF
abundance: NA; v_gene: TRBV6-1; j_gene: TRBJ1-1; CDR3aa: CASSERPRNTEAFF
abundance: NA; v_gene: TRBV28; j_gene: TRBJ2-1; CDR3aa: CASRTPGQGAGNEQFF
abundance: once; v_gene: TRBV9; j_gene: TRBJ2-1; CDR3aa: CASSAGAGSGEKEQFF
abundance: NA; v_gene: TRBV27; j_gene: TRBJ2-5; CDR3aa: CASSQLGIQETQYF
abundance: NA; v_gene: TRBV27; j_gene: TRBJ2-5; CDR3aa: CASSITGTGGETQYF
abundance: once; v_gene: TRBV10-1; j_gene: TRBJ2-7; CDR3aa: CASSAGGNEQYF
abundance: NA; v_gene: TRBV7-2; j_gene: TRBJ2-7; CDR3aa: CASSQGTSGREQYF
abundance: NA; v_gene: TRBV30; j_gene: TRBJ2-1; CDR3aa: CAWTTSYEQFF
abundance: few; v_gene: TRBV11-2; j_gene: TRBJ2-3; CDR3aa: CASSRGTSGRTDTQYF
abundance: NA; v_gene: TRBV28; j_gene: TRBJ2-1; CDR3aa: CASSSPYGTSGRQTYNEQFF
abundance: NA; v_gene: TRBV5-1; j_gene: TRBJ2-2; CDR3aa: CASSAAGLAGVGGELFF
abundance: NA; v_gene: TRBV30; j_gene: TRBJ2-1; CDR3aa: CAWSVGEAANEQFF
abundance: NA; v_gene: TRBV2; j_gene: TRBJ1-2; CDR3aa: CASSGGSWGGYTF
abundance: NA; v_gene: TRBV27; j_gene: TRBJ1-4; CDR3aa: CASSQTGSEKLFF
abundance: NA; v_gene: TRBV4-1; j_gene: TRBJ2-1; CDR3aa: CASSQDPYNEQFF
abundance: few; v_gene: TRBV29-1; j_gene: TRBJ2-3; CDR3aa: CSVERSLAGGVGTQYF
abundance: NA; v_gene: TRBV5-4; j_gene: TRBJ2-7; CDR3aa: CASSFQGAYEQYF
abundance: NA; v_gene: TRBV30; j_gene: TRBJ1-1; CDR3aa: CAWRDGTFSEAFF
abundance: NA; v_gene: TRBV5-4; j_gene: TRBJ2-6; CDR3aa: CASSLFSVAGANVLTF
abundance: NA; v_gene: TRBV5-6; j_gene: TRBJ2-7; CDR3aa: CASSLGGSNEQYF
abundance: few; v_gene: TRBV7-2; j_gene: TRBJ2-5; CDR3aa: CASSGNSRETQYF
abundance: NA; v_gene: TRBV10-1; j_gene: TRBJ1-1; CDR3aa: CASSEGGKNTEAFF
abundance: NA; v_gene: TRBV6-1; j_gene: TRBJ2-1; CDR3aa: CASTPQGGAPEQFF
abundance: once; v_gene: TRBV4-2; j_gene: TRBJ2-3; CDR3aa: CASSQVTSGVTDTQYF
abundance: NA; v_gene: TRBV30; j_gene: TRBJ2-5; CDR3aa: CAWSVHSGSGQETQYF
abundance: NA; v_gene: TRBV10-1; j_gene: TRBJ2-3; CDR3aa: CASSRGGTTDTQYF
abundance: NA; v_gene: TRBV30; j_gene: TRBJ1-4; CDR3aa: CACATNEKLFF
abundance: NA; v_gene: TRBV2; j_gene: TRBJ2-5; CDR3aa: CASHGRLADLQETQYF
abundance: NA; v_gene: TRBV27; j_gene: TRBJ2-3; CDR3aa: CASSLSTGVPRGDTQYF
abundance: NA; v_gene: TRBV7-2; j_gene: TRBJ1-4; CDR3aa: CASSLVWGGEKLFF
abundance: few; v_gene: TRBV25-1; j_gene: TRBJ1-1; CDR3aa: CASIRGVEAFF